The 20 T cell receptor beta chains listed next were all sequenced from one sample in a study of cytomegalovirus exposure and HLA in healthy donors. Only in-frame clones appear in the TCRdb table, and some are missing; sequencing was by immunoSEQ multiplex PCR. The sample lists roughly 230,000 clones, 90% seen once, with approximately 3% in the top ten. Sequenced input: PBMCs. The receptors here all came from a woman aged 25 to 39 in good health and CMV-seronegative.

The chain uses TRBV19 and TRBJ1-3, with 11 bases fitting TRBD1. The CDR3 has 16 residues. J was trimmed by 3 bases and V by 5 bases; bases with no gene match: 6. Germline V CDR1 and CDR2: LNHDA, SQIVND (reference sequence). CDR3 protein: CASSAPGQGDGNTIYF. The CDR3 DNA sequence: TGTGCCAGTAGTGCCCCGGGACAGGGGGATGGAAACACCATATATTTT.

V gene TRBV29-1 combines with J gene TRBJ2-7, with D perhaps TRBD2 (6 bases). This CDR3 spans 14 amino acids. Germline V lookup: CDR1 SQVTM, CDR2 ANQGSEA. The germline V and J ends were trimmed by 3 bases and 6 bases, with 18 bases remaining between them. This CDR3 reads CSVERGGTLGEQYF. The CDR3 DNA sequence: TGCAGCGTTGAGCGCGGAGGGACCCTCGGCGAGCAGTACTTC.

This clone was seen just once. V and J are TRBV6-5 and TRBJ2-1, with TRBD2 matching 9 bases. There are 15 residues in the CDR3. The trim removed 4 bases at V and 3 bases at J, leaving 4 bases unmatched. Per germline, CDR1 MNHEY and CDR2 SVGAGI. CDR3 in DNA: TGTGCCAGCAGTTCCGGGACTAGCCTCTACAATGAGCAGTTCTTC. Protein product: CASSSGTSLYNEQFF.

The gene calls are TRBV9 and TRBJ2-7, with no clear D. Trimming took off 0 bases at V and 3 bases at J, with 10 bases between the two ends. The CDR3 length is 14 residues. Germline CDR1 and CDR2: SGDLS and YYNGEE. The CDR3 DNA sequence: TGTGCCAGCAGCGTAGAGGGCACGGACTACGAGCAGTACTTC. Amino acids: CASSVEGTDYEQYF.

V is TRBV27 and J is TRBJ2-2; the match to TRBD1 covers 10 bases. J lost 6 bases, V lost 5 bases, and 9 bases had no gene match. Germline values: CDR1 MNHEY, CDR2 SMNVEV (reference sequence). The CDR3 spans 16 residues. The CDR3 here is CASSAGTGDGPGELFF. The CDR3 DNA reads as TGTGCCAGCAGTGCCGGGACAGGGGACGGGCCCGGGGAGCTGTTTTTT.

This chain links TRBV4-3 with TRBJ1-2; tentative D call: TRBD1 (5 bases). Deletions cut 0 bases from V and 5 bases from J, with 13 bases between. This CDR3 is 15 amino acids long. Germline lookup yields CDR1 LGHNA and CDR2 YSLEER. The CDR3 region is CASSQDPGGSYGYTF. For the CDR3, the DNA is TGCGCCAGCAGCCAAGATCCGGGGGGAAGTTATGGCTACACCTTC.

This chain uses TRBV9 with TRBJ2-1; 10 bases are shared with TRBD2. The CDR3 runs to 17 residues. CDR1 and CDR2 from the germline V gene are SGDLS and YYNGEE. J was trimmed by 5 bases and V by 0 bases; bases with no gene match: 8. CDR3: CASSVGGIAGGNNEQFF. The CDR3 DNA sequence: TGTGCCAGCAGCGTAGGAGGAATAGCGGGAGGAAACAATGAGCAGTTCTTC.

V gene TRBV28 combines with J gene TRBJ2-7; no firm D call. V lost 3 bases and J lost 5, with 14 bases in between. The CDR3 runs 14 residues. Germline assignment: CDR1 MDHEN and CDR2 SYDVKM. The CDR3: CASSLGIAIDEQYF. The DNA for the CDR3 is TGTGCCAGCAGTTTGGGAATAGCCATCGACGAGCAGTACTTC.

This chain links TRBV27 with TRBJ2-1; either TRBD1 or TRBD2 may fit D (5 bases each). The V gene's germline CDR1 is MNHEY and CDR2 SMNVEV (reference sequence). This CDR3 is built from 12 residues. Trimming cost V 4 bases and J 9 bases, with 10 bases left between them. CDR3 in DNA: TGTGCCAGCAGTTCAGGGAGCGGTGAGCAGTTCTTC. This gives the protein CASSSGSGEQFF.

Notes on this clone: The sample contains more than one DNA sequence encoding this CDR3. The CDR3 sequence: CASSQDYNEQFF. CDR3 bases: TGCGCCAGCAGCCAAGACTACAATGAGCAGTTCTTC. V usage is TRBV4-1 and J usage is TRBJ2-1; no firm D call. This CDR3 has 12 residues. The V gene lost 0 bases and the J gene lost 3 bases, with 0 bases spanning the gap. Germline CDR1 is MGHRA and CDR2 is YSYEKL.

This clone was counted once. This rearrangement joins TRBV9 to TRBJ2-1; 9 nucleotides agree with TRBD2. Looked up from germline, CDR1 is SGDLS and CDR2 is YYNGEE. The CDR3 sequence is 19 residues long. J lost 0 bases, V lost 2 bases, and 12 bases had no gene match. As DNA, the CDR3 is TGTGCCAGCAGCGTGTCAAGACTAGCGGATTTTAGCTCCTACAATGAGCAGTTCTTC. Translated: CASSVSRLADFSSYNEQFF. Full variable domain (remainder filled in from reference TRBV9 and TRBJ2-1): DSGVTQTPKHLITATGQRVTLRCSPRSGDLSVYWYQQSLDQGLQFLIQYYNGEERAKGNILERFSAQQFPDLHSELNLSSLELGDSALYFCASSVSRLADFSSYNEQFFGPGTRLTVL.

The chain recombines TRBV7-3 with TRBJ2-5, with TRBD2 matching over 9 bases. V lost 5 bases and J lost 5; bases outside the gene matches: 9. Germline V gives CDR1 SGHTA, CDR2 FQGTGA. This CDR3 is 15 amino acids long. CDR3 bases: TGTGCCAGCAGCCAATCTAGCGGGATCGGGGAGACCCAGTACTTC. This translates into CASSQSSGIGETQYF. The full variable domain, completed using reference TRBV7-3 and TRBJ2-5, is GAGVSQTPSNKVTEKGKYVELRCDPISGHTALYWYRQSLGQGPEFLIYFQGTGAADDSGLPNDRFFAVRPEGSVSTLKIQRTERGDSAVYLCASSQSSGIGETQYFGPGTRLLVL.

V usage is TRBV7-9 and J usage is TRBJ2-1; TRBD2 matches 7 bases. CDR1 is SEHNR and CDR2 is FQNEAQ in the germline V gene (reference sequence). CDR3 length equals 14 residues. The junction had 5 bases not matched to a gene; V was cut back by 5 bases and J by 4 bases. CDR3 region: CASSAGESYNEQFF. The CDR3 nucleotides read TGTGCCAGCAGCGCGGGAGAGTCTTACAATGAGCAGTTCTTC.

The chain has TRBV27 and TRBJ2-1, with TRBD2 matching over 10 bases. J was trimmed by 4 bases and V by 5 bases; bases with no gene match: 8. Per germline, CDR1 MNHEY and CDR2 SMNVEV (reference sequence). The CDR3 runs 16 residues. The CDR3 DNA reads as TGTGCCAGCAGTATCTCTAGCGGGAGCTGGTACAATGAGCAGTTCTTC. Protein product: CASSISSGSWYNEQFF.

This chain uses TRBV2 with TRBJ1-5; D uncertain. With 6 bases removed from V and 5 bases from J, the gap between germline ends came to 11 bases. There are 13 residues in the CDR3. Looked up from germline, CDR1 is SNHLY and CDR2 is FYNNEI. CDR3 nucleotides: TGTGCCAGCAGCGCCCTTGGGGATCAGCCCCAGCATTTT. Translation: CASSALGDQPQHF.

The rearrangement joins TRBV5-1 to TRBJ2-2, with 9 bases aligning to TRBD2. CDR1 is SGHRS and CDR2 is YFSETQ in the germline V gene. The V gene end was trimmed by 4 bases and the J gene end by 7 bases; junction bases not matched to a gene: 8. This CDR3 has 15 residues. In DNA, the CDR3 is TGCGCCAGCAGCCACTCGAGCGGGAGGAGCGGGGAGCTGTTTTTT. It encodes CASSHSSGRSGELFF. Supplemented by reference TRBV5-1 and TRBJ2-2, the full variable domain reads KAGVTQTPRYLIKTRGQQVTLSCSPISGHRSVSWYQQTPGQGLQFLFEYFSETQRNKGNFPGRFSGRQFSNSRSEMNVSTLELGDSALYLCASSHSSGRSGELFFGEGSRLTVL.

This clone was seen only a few times. V gene TRBV28 combines with J gene TRBJ1-5; 8 bases are a match to TRBD1. The ends lost 5 bases at V and 1 base at J; junction bases unmatched: 4. The length of the CDR3 is 15 residues. Germline CDR1 reads MDHEN; CDR2 reads SYDVKM. In nucleotides, the CDR3 is TGTGCCAGCAGTCTGGACAGGGTCAGCAATCAGCCCCAGCATTTT. This codes for CASSLDRVSNQPQHF.

This chain uses TRBV5-1 with TRBJ2-5; D perhaps matches TRBD1 (6 bases). The germline V gene encodes CDR1 SGHRS and CDR2 YFSETQ. V was shortened by 0 bases and J by 4 bases, with 13 bases between the two germline ends. The CDR3 has 15 residues. The CDR3 DNA follows: TGCGCCAGCAGCTTGGGTGGCAGGGGAGTAGAGACCCAGTACTTC. Its protein product is CASSLGGRGVETQYF.

The chain couples TRBV18 to TRBJ2-1; 9 bases fit TRBD2. The CDR3 length is 19 residues. Germline V CDR1 and CDR2: KGHSH, LQKENI. Trimming cost V 3 bases and J 7 bases; bases outside gene matches: 19. CDR3 amino acids: CASSPPGLAGILNENEQFF. The CDR3 nucleotides read TGTGCCAGCTCACCCCCGGGGCTAGCGGGGATCCTGAACGAGAATGAGCAGTTCTTC. Based on the CDR3 plus reference TRBV18 and TRBJ2-1, the full variable domain is NAGVMQNPRHLVRRRGQEARLRCSPMKGHSHVYWYRQLPEEGLKFMVYLQKENIIDESGMPKERFSAEFPKEGPSILRIQQVVRGDSAAYFCASSPPGLAGILNENEQFFGPGTRLTVL.

The chain links TRBV7-9 to TRBJ2-1, with a tentative D call TRBD2 (5 bases). V was pared by 4 bases and J by 5 bases, with 15 bases between. Germline CDR1 reads SEHNR; CDR2 reads FQNEAQ (reference sequence). The CDR3 sequence is 15 residues long. The CDR3 bases are TGTGCCAGCAGCTCCAGAGGACTGGCAGACAATGAGCAGTTCTTC. This translates into CASSSRGLADNEQFF. The full variable domain, rest sourced from reference TRBV7-9 and TRBJ2-1, is DTGVSQNPRHKITKRGQNVTFRCDPISEHNRLYWYRQTLGQGPEFLTYFQNEAQLEKSRLLSDRFSAERPKGSFSTLEIQRTEQGDSAMYLCASSSRGLADNEQFFGPGTRLTVL.